Shown below are 11 T cell receptor beta chains from a single sample sequenced in a study of blood T cell repertoires in COVID-19. The assay was immunoSEQ multiplex PCR, and TCRdb's table has in-frame clones only and misses some. Of almost 300,000 clones detected, 85% to 90% appear once; the ten largest clones hold over 1%. Sequencing used peripheral blood. These receptors were obtained from a man between 65 and 85 years old with acute or convalescent COVID-19.

The chain employs TRBV7-9 and TRBJ2-3; 13 bases fit TRBD2. Trimming at V came to 3 bases and at J to 4 bases, leaving 1 base not matched to a gene. CDR3 length equals 15 residues. The germline gives CDR1 SEHNR, CDR2 FQNEAQ (reference sequence). The CDR3 region has the DNA TGTGCCAGCAGCTTGACTAGCGGGGGGTCAGATACGCAGTATTTT. Protein: CASSLTSGGSDTQYF.

This rearrangement joins TRBV11-1 to TRBJ1-1, with D maybe TRBD1 (6 bases). The CDR3 has 14 residues. The V and J ends lost 6 bases and 8 bases respectively, with 19 bases between them. Germline lookup yields CDR1 SGHAT and CDR2 FQDESV (reference sequence). The DNA of the CDR3 is TGTGCCAGCAGGCAAGCCAGGGGATCCTCCGAAGCTTTCTTT. Amino acids: CASRQARGSSEAFF.

The genes are TRBV28 and TRBJ1-5; no definite D call. Germline CDR1 and CDR2: MDHEN and SYDVKM. V was shortened by 3 bases and J by 2 bases, with 11 bases between the two germline ends. CDR3 length: 15 amino acids. This chain's CDR3 is CASSFSSSGNQPQHF. CDR3 nucleotides: TGTGCCAGCAGTTTCTCGTCGTCCGGCAATCAGCCCCAGCATTTT. The complete variable domain, with remaining parts taken from reference TRBV28 and TRBJ1-5, reads DVKVTQSSRYLVKRTGEKVFLECVQDMDHENMFWYRQDPGLGLRLIYFSYDVKMKEKGDIPEGYSVSREKKERFSLILESASTNQTSMYLCASSFSSSGNQPQHFGDGTRLSIL.

V is TRBV7-2 and J is TRBJ2-4, with TRBD2 matching 9 bases. J gave up 6 bases and V 1 base, and 7 bases lay outside the gene matches. This CDR3 is 16 amino acids long. The germline V gene encodes CDR1 SGHTA and CDR2 FQGNSA. The CDR3 DNA reads as TGTGCCAGCAGCTTAGGGGGACCGACTAGCGGAAACATTCAGTACTTC. It is translated as CASSLGGPTSGNIQYF.

This clone was detected once. This chain links TRBV28 with TRBJ1-3, with D perhaps matching TRBD1 (6 bases). Germline values: CDR1 MDHEN, CDR2 SYDVKM. Trimming left V 4 bases short and J 2 bases short, with 9 bases between. CDR3 length equals 14 residues. In DNA, the CDR3 is TGTGCCAGCAGTTCACAGGGCGCTGGAAACACCATATATTTT. Translation gives CASSSQGAGNTIYF.

V and J are TRBV6-4 and TRBJ1-6, with 8 bases fitting TRBD1. This CDR3 has 15 amino acids. CDR1 and CDR2 (germline): MRHNA, SNTAGT. Germline trimming cut 2 bases from V and 5 bases from J; bases unmatched to any gene: 2. CDR3 loop: CASSDTDRDNSPLHF. CDR3 coding DNA: TGTGCCAGCAGTGACACGGACAGGGATAATTCACCCCTCCACTTT.

The chain uses TRBV12-3 or TRBV12-4 and TRBJ2-2, with D perhaps matching TRBD2 (5 bases). The CDR3 is 11 amino acids. With 6 bases removed from V and 6 bases from J, the gap between germline ends came to 5 bases. In nucleotides, the CDR3 is TGTGCCAGCAGGGAGGCCGGGGAGCTGTTTTTT. Protein sequence: CASREAGELFF.

In this sample, this clone turned up a few times. The rearrangement uses TRBV6-2 or TRBV6-3 and TRBJ2-7; the match to TRBD1 covers 7 bases. The junction had 13 bases not matched to a gene; V was cut back by 2 bases and J by 3 bases. CDR1 MNHEY and CDR2 SVGEGT come from the germline V gene. The CDR3 runs to 17 residues. CDR3 loop: CASSYPTGRGSHYEQYF. CDR3 DNA: TGTGCCAGCAGTTACCCCACCGGCAGGGGGTCACACTACGAGCAGTACTTC.

The chain carries TRBV7-2 and TRBJ1-2; 8 bases agree with TRBD1. V trimming: 4 bases; J trimming: 9 bases; junction bases outside the gene matches: 10. This CDR3 region has 14 residues. Germline V gene data show CDR1 as SGHTA and CDR2 as FQGNSA. The CDR3 DNA reads TGTGCCAGCAGCTCAGGAATAACAGGGGGAAGCTACACCTTC. Protein product: CASSSGITGGSYTF.

The chain couples TRBV2 to TRBJ1-5, with a tentative D call TRBD1 (5 bases). The germline gives CDR1 SNHLY, CDR2 FYNNEI. This CDR3 is built from 14 residues. V was shortened by 3 bases and J by 5 bases, with 11 bases between the two germline ends. CDR3 region: CASSDWQGDQPQHF. CDR3 nucleotides: TGTGCCAGCAGTGATTGGCAGGGTGATCAGCCCCAGCATTTT.

J is TRBJ1-2 and V is TRBV11-2; TRBD1 agrees at 9 bases. CDR3 length: 15 residues. CDR1 SGHAT and CDR2 FQNNGV come from the germline V gene. The trim removed 5 bases at V and 7 bases at J, leaving 11 bases unmatched. This chain's CDR3 is CASSQATGGAGGYTF. The CDR3 nucleotides are TGTGCCAGCAGCCAAGCAACAGGGGGCGCGGGTGGCTACACCTTC. The full variable domain, completed using reference TRBV11-2 and TRBJ1-2, is EAGVAQSPRYKIIEKRQSVAFWCNPISGHATLYWYQQILGQGPKLLIQFQNNGVVDDSQLPKDRFSAERLKGVDSTLKIQPAKLEDSAVYLCASSQATGGAGGYTFGSGTRLTVV.